This paragraph covers one TCR beta chain sequence. The data stem from a study of blood T cell repertoires in COVID-19. Study background: Italy, Spain and the United States were the sources of the convalescent and acute COVID-19 samples.

Authors' analysis steps: Reference gene primer amplification yielded estimated nucleated cell counts. Method: immunoSEQ multiplex PCR; TCRdb's copy keeps in-frame clones and lacks some. V, J and clone size are taken as reported in that table, and D and trimming were inferred from the DNA itself. Among approximately 150,000 clones listed, about 85% were seen once. The TCR comes from a woman older than 75 with COVID-19, enrolled during active disease. Sequenced sample: peripheral blood.

CDR3 sequence (DNA): TGTGCCAGCAACCTAGATAGCGGGGGGGCAGATACGCAGTATTTT. It encodes CASNLDSGGADTQYF. The V and J genes are TRBV9 and TRBJ2-3; TRBD2 aligns across 11 bases. The CDR3 contains 15 residues. CDR1 and CDR2 from the germline V gene are SGDLS and YYNGEE. The V segment lost 6 bases and the J segment 4 bases; nucleotides outside the gene matches: 7.